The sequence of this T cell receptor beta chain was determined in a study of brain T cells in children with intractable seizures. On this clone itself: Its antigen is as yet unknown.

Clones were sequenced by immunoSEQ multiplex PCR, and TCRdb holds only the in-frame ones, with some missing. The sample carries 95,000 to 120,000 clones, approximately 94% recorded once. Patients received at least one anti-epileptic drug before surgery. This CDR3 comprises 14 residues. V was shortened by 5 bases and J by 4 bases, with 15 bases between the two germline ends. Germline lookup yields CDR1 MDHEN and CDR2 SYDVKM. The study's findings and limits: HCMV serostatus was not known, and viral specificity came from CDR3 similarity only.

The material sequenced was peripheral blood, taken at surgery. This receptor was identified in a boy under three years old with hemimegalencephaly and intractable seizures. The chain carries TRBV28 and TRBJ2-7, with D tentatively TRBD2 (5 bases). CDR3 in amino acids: CASSPGLEPYEQYF. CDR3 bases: TGTGCCAGCAGTCCCGGACTGGAACCGTACGAGCAGTACTTC.